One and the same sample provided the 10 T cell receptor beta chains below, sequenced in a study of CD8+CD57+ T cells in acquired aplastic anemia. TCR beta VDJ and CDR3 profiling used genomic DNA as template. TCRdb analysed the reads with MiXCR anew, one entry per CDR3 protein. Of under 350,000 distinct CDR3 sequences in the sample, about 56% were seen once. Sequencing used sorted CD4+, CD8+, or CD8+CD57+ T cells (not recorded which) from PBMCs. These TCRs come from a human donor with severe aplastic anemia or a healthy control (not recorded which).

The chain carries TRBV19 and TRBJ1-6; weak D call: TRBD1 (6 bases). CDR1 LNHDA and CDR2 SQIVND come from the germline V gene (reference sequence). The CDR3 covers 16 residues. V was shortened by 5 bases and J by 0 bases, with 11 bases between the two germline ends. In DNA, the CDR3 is TGTGCCAGTAGTCTCCGACAGGCCTCCTATAATTCACCCCTCCACTTT. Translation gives CASSLRQASYNSPLHF.

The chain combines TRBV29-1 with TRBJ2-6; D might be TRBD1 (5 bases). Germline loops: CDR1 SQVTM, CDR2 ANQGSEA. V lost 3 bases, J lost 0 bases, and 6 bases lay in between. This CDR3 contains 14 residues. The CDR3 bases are TGCAGCGTTGACACAGGCTCTGGGGCCAACGTCCTGACTTTC. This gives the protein CSVDTGSGANVLTF. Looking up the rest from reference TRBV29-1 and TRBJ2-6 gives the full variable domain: SAVISQKPSRDICQRGTSLTIQCQVDSQVTMMFWYRQQPGQSLTLIATANQGSEATYESGFVIDKFPISRPNLTFSTLTVSNMSPEDSSIYLCSVDTGSGANVLTFGAGSRLTVL.

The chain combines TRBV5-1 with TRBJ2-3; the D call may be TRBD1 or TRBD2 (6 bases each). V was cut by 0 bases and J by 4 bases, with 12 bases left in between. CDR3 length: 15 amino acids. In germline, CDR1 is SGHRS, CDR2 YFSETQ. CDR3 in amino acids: CASSLEGGKADTQYF. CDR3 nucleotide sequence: TGCGCCAGCAGCTTGGAGGGGGGTAAAGCAGATACGCAGTATTTT.

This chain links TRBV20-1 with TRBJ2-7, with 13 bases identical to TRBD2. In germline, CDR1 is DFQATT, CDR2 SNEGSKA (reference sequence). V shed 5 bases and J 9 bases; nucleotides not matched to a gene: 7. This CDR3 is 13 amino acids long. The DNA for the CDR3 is TGCAGTGCTCCGGGACTAGCGGGATCCGGGCAGTACTTC. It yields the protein CSAPGLAGSGQYF.

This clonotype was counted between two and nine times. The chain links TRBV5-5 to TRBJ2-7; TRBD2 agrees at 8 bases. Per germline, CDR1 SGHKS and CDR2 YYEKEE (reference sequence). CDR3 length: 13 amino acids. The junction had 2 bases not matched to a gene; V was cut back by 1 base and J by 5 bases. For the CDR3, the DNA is TGTGCCAGCAGCTTGTACGGGGGGGACGAGCAGTACTTC. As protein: CASSLYGGDEQYF.

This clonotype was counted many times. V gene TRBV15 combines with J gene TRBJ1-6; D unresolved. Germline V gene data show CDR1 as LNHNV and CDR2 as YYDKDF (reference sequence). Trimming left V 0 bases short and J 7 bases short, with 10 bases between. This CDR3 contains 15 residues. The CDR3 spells CATSRDSKGNSPLHF. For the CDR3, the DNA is TGTGCCACCAGCAGAGACAGTAAGGGAAATTCACCCCTCCACTTT.

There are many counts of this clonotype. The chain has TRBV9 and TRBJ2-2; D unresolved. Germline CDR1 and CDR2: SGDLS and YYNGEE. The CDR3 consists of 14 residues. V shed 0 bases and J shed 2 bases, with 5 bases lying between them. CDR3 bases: TGTGCCAGCAGCGTAGATAGAAACACCGGGGAGCTGTTTTTT. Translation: CASSVDRNTGELFF.

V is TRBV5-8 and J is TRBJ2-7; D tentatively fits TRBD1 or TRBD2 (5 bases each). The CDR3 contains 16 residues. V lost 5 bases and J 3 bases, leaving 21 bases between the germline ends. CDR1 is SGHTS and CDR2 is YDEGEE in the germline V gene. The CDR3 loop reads CASSNYPDSGSYEQYF. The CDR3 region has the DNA TGTGCCAGCAGTAACTACCCAGACAGCGGAAGCTACGAGCAGTACTTC.

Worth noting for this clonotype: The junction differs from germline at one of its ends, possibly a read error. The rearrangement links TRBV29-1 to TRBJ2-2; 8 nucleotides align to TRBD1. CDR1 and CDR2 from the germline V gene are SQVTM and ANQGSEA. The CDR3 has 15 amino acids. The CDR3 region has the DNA TGCAGCGGCCGGACAGGGTCCGCGAACACCGGGGAGCTGTCTTTT. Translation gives CSGRTGSANTGELSF.

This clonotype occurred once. The CDR3 is CASSLESGSENTIYF. The DNA for the CDR3 is TGTGCCAGCAGTTTAGAATCGGGGTCGGAAAACACCATATATTTT. The chain uses TRBV12-3 or TRBV12-4 and TRBJ1-3; D uncertain. The CDR3 is 15 amino acids. V lost 1 base and J 6 bases, leaving 13 bases between the germline ends.